This is a list of T cell receptor beta chains from one sample in a study of T cells in Graves' hyperthyroidism and ophthalmopathy. TCRdb recomputed calls from the multiplex PCR reads with MiXCR, one row per CDR3 protein. The sample includes hundreds of thousands of distinct CDR3 sequences, roughly 20% seen only once; the top ten take 30% to 40%. Sequenced sample: blood. The receptors were gathered from a man younger than 45 with Graves' ophthalmopathy. CDR3s include the opening cysteine and the closing phenylalanine or tryptophan. A D gene is named only where the DNA matches it firmly. Some rows mark clone size as missing; the rest say once, few, many or name a class of expanded clone.

v_gene	d_gene	abundance	j_gene	CDR3nt	CDR3aa
TRBV4-3	.	.	TRBJ2-7	TGCGCCAGCAGCCAAGATGCCAGAGGAAACGAGCAGTACTTC	CASSQDARGNEQYF
TRBV2	.	many	TRBJ1-1	TGTGCCAGCACCTTGACCGGGGGGAACACTGAAGCTTTCTTT	CASTLTGGNTEAFF
TRBV29-1	.	few	TRBJ1-1	TGCAGCGTCGAACCTAGGCGTCAGAACACTGAAGCTTTCTTT	CSVEPRRQNTEAFF
TRBV7-9	.	.	TRBJ1-2	TGTGCCAGCAGCTTAGTCGGACAGACCGATGGCTACACCTTC	CASSLVGQTDGYTF
TRBV24-1	TRBD2	.	TRBJ2-1	TGTGCCACCAGTGGAGCGGGACCCTCCTACAATGAGCAGTTCTTC	CATSGAGPSYNEQFF
TRBV6-1	TRBD2	many	TRBJ2-7	TGTGCCAGCAGAGGACTAGCGGAAGCCTACGAGCAGTACTTC	CASRGLAEAYEQYF
TRBV29-1	.	.	TRBJ2-1	TGCAGCGTTGAAGACCCCAGCGGGCGGACCTACAATGAGCAGTTCTTC	CSVEDPSGRTYNEQFF
TRBV7-2	TRBD2	.	TRBJ2-1	TGTGCCAGCCTCGGGGGGGGGCATGAGCAGTTCTTC	CASLGGGHEQFF
TRBV20-1	TRBD1	many	TRBJ2-7	TGCAGTGCTAGAGATGGGACAGCCGCCTACGAGCAGTACTTC	CSARDGTAAYEQYF
TRBV7-9	.	many	TRBJ1-1	TGTGCCAGCAGAAATTCGAACACTGAAGCTTTCTTT	CASRNSNTEAFF
TRBV25-1	.	.	TRBJ1-1	TGTGCCAGCAGTGGATACAGGAATGGAGAAGCTTTCTTT	CASSGYRNGEAFF
TRBV6-1	.	.	TRBJ2-3	TGTGCCAGCACCCCCTCCCGGTTCAACACAGATACGCAGTATTTT	CASTPSRFNTDTQYF
TRBV4-2	.	.	TRBJ1-6	TGTGCCAGCAGCCAAGATTCGGAGAGCTCCTATAATTCACCCCTCCACTTT	CASSQDSESSYNSPLHF
TRBV15	.	few	TRBJ2-2	TGTGCCACCAGCAGAGGAGGACCCCTAGCTCAGAAGGGACCCGGGGAGCTGTTTTTT	CATSRGGPLAQKGPGELFF
TRBV5-6	TRBD1	.	TRBJ2-5	TGTGCCAGCAGCCGACAGGGATCCCAAGAGACCCAGTACTTC	CASSRQGSQETQYF
TRBV20-1	TRBD1	.	TRBJ2-3	TGCAGTGCTAGAGTTCGGACAGGGGGTTCCACAGATACGCAGTATTTT	CSARVRTGGSTDTQYF
TRBV20-1	TRBD2	.	TRBJ2-1	TGCAGTGCTACGGTAGACTCCGGGACTAGCGGGAAGAATGAGCAGTTCTTC	CSATVDSGTSGKNEQFF
TRBV30	.	few	TRBJ2-4	TGTGCCTGGAGTGCACTGGGCAGGGGGGGTGACATTCAGTACTTC	CAWSALGRGGDIQYF
TRBV27	TRBD2	.	TRBJ2-1	TGTGCCAGCAGTTTATCGGCGGTAGCGGGAGTCAATGAGCAGTTCTTC	CASSLSAVAGVNEQFF
TRBV7-2	.	many	TRBJ1-3	TGTGCCAGCAGCCCTGACAGCCGTGGAAACACCATATATTTT	CASSPDSRGNTIYF
TRBV2	.	many	TRBJ2-7	TGTGCCAGCAGTGGTGACACCCCTTCCAACGAGCAGTACTTC	CASSGDTPSNEQYF
TRBV29-1	.	few	TRBJ2-2	TGCAGCGTAGGGCACGGGGAGCTGTTTTTT	CSVGHGELFF
TRBV12-3/TRBV12-4	.	few	TRBJ2-5	TGTGCCAGCAGCTCAGGACATTCCGAGACCCAGTACTTC	CASSSGHSETQYF
TRBV3-1	.	many	TRBJ2-1	TGTGCCAGCAGCCAAACCCCCGCCTTGGCAAATGAGCAGTTCTTC	CASSQTPALANEQFF
TRBV9	.	few	TRBJ2-2	TGTGCCAGCAGCGTAGGACGACAAGGCGGGGAGCTGTTTTTT	CASSVGRQGGELFF
TRBV7-9	.	.	TRBJ2-5	TGTGCCAGCAGCCCCGTGGTGGGGCACCAAGAGACCCAGTACTTC	CASSPVVGHQETQYF
TRBV12-3/TRBV12-4	.	few	TRBJ2-3	TGTGCCAGCAGTGAAAATAGCGCCGGCACAGATACGCAGTATTTT	CASSENSAGTDTQYF
TRBV28	.	many	TRBJ1-2	TGTGCCAGCAGCTCGGGACGGAGATATGGCTACACCTTC	CASSSGRRYGYTF
TRBV5-6	.	once	TRBJ1-5	TGTGCCAGCAGCTTGGCACCGGGGGCGCATCAGCCCCAGCATTTT	CASSLAPGAHQPQHF
TRBV7-2	.	many	TRBJ2-3	TGTGCCAGCAGCTTAAAGGCCCGTACGCAGTATTTT	CASSLKARTQYF
TRBV4-1	.	few	TRBJ1-5	TGCGCCAGCAGCCAAGGAGGAGGGGGTCCGCCCCAGCATTTT	CASSQGGGGPPQHF
TRBV24-1	.	.	TRBJ2-3	TGTGCCACCAGTAAGTCCAGCGGTCGGGTGCATACGCAGTATTTT	CATSKSSGRVHTQYF
TRBV30	TRBD2	few	TRBJ2-1	TGTGCCTGGAGTAGCGGGGGGCGGCATGAGCAGTTCTTC	CAWSSGGRHEQFF
TRBV29-1	TRBD2	.	TRBJ2-1	TGCAGCGTTGAAGATCAAGCGGGAGGCAATGAGCAGTTCTTC	CSVEDQAGGNEQFF
TRBV12-3/TRBV12-4	.	few	TRBJ2-1	TGTGCCAGCAGGTCTATCGGATACAATGAGCAGTTCTTC	CASRSIGYNEQFF
TRBV6-1	.	.	TRBJ2-7	TGTGCCAGCCGGACGGGGGTGGACGAGCAGTACTTC	CASRTGVDEQYF
TRBV29-1	.	many	TRBJ1-1	TGCAGCGTTGAATCCCGAGCCCCGAACACTGAAGCTTTCTTT	CSVESRAPNTEAFF
TRBV27	.	.	TRBJ1-1	TGTGCCAGCGCAGTTGGGAACATGAACACTGAAGCTTTCTTT	CASAVGNMNTEAFF
TRBV20-1	.	few	TRBJ2-3	TGCAGTGCTAGGTACACAGATACGCAGTATTTT	CSARYTDTQYF
TRBV27	.	.	TRBJ1-6	TGTGCCAGCAGTTCCCAGGGCCCTGGTTCACCCCTCCACTTT	CASSSQGPGSPLHF
TRBV7-9	.	.	TRBJ2-3	TGTGCCAGCAGCGGTCCGGGCACAGATACGCAGTATTTT	CASSGPGTDTQYF
TRBV20-1	TRBD2	.	TRBJ2-1	TGCAGTGCTATAGACCCCTTTACTAGCGGGAAGGGAAATGAGCAGTTCTTC	CSAIDPFTSGKGNEQFF
TRBV2	.	few	TRBJ1-5	TGTGCCAGCAGTTCTCAGGGTCCCTATCAGCCCCAGCATTTT	CASSSQGPYQPQHF
TRBV29-1	TRBD2	.	TRBJ2-1	TGCAGCGTCCGCAGCGGGGCGAGCTCCTACAATGAGCAGTTCTTC	CSVRSGASSYNEQFF
TRBV20-1	TRBD2	few	TRBJ2-2	TGCAGTGCTAGAGATACCTCGGCTAGCGGGATGGGGTTCGCCGGGGAGCTGTTTTTT	CSARDTSASGMGFAGELFF
TRBV6-2/TRBV6-3	.	.	TRBJ2-7	TGTGCCAGCGGACGGGCGCCTAGCTCCTACGAGCAGTACTTC	CASGRAPSSYEQYF
TRBV5-1	TRBD1	.	TRBJ1-1	TGCGCCAGCAGCGGGACAGGTGAAGCTTTCTTT	CASSGTGEAFF
TRBV18	.	few	TRBJ2-1	TGTGCCAGCTCACCACCGGACGGAGTCTCCTACAATGAGCAGTTCTTC	CASSPPDGVSYNEQFF
TRBV11-2	.	many	TRBJ1-6	TGTGCCAGCAGCTCACCAGATCCTAATTCACCCCTCCACTTT	CASSSPDPNSPLHF
TRBV6-2/TRBV6-3	TRBD1	.	TRBJ2-7	TGTGCCAGCAGTACCCGACAGGGATTTGCGGAGCAGTACTTC	CASSTRQGFAEQYF
TRBV7-2	TRBD2	.	TRBJ2-3	TGTGCCAGCAGCTTACTCCGTCCTAGCGGGAGGGCGGCAGATACGCAGTATTTT	CASSLLRPSGRAADTQYF
TRBV6-4	TRBD2	.	TRBJ2-7	TGTGCCAGCAGTGACTCGGAGCGGGAGGTCTCCTACGAGCAGTACTTC	CASSDSEREVSYEQYF
TRBV28	.	many	TRBJ2-7	TGTGCCAGCAGTTCCCGGAAGGAGCTCTACGAGCAGTACTTC	CASSSRKELYEQYF